This T cell receptor (beta chain) was captured in a study of CD8+ T cells in alopecia areata. General study points: Normal scalp had lower clonality than lesional scalp, with alopecia totalis/universalis lesions showing this most strongly. There were also resident alphabeta T cells of normal skin sequenced in scalp samples.

With respect to this clone: The antigen is undetermined.

PBMCs yielded sorted CD4+ and CD8+ T cells. It was cDNA, reverse transcribed from extracted RNA, that served as the sequencing template. TCRdb's copy holds only in-frame clones and misses some; the assay was immunoSEQ multiplex PCR. The repertoire holds about 110,000 clones, with approximately 59% as singletons. Trimming pared 2 bases from V and 2 bases from J, leaving 9 bases between. Germline loops: CDR1 SGHTA, CDR2 FQGNSA. CDR3 length: 14 residues. This rearrangement joins TRBV7-2 to TRBJ1-1; D is ambiguous. The TCR originated in a human donor in good health. The sequenced sample was CD8+ T cells sorted from blood. CDR3 residues: CASSLSNYNTEAFF. The CDR3 DNA follows: TGTGCCAGCAGCTTATCCAACTATAACACTGAAGCTTTCTTT.